The clone carrying this T cell receptor beta chain was seen only a few times. The data stem from a study of T cell responses to AZD1222 COVID-19 vaccine. Clones were sequenced by immunoSEQ multiplex PCR, and TCRdb holds only the in-frame ones, with some missing. Of 70,000 to 85,000 clones listed, more than 80% are singletons. This TCR was sampled from an adult in good health. The material was peripheral blood, obtained on day 0 of AZD1222 vaccination.

The CDR3 spells CASSYGRLAGYEQYF. Here the CDR3 DNA reads TGTGCCAGCAGTTACGGCAGACTAGCGGGCTACGAGCAGTACTTC. The chain carries TRBV6-5 and TRBJ2-7; 10 bases are shared with TRBD2. V lost 2 bases, J lost 3 bases, and 4 bases stayed unmatched. The CDR3 loop spans 15 amino acids. Germline V gene lookup returns CDR1 MNHEY and CDR2 SVGAGI.